This TCR beta chain was obtained from a study of molecular identifiers for immune sequencing clone quantification. Study observations and caveats: Molecules of identical TCR sharing a barcode could underestimate highly expanded clone sizes.

TCRdb processed the PCR reads anew with MiXCR; each CDR3 protein has one entry. Here the sample spans approximately 680,000 distinct CDR3 sequences, about 25% being singletons. This clonotype has just a few counts. Its antigen is as yet unknown. Germline CDR1 is LGHNA and CDR2 is YSLEER. V was clipped by 0 bases and J by 1 base; unmatched bases: 5. The CDR3 runs to 17 residues. J is TRBJ2-1 and V is TRBV4-3; TRBD2 aligns across 8 bases. The source of this sequence is a human donor in good health. Some libraries in this study had Jurkat cell RNA spiked in. The sample consisted of naive CD8+ T cells from blood, with Jurkat cell RNA spiked in. Described subset: FACS-sorted CD8+CD4-CCR7+CD45RA+ naive T cells. The CDR3 protein is CASSQELRGGSYNEQFF. CDR3 DNA: TGCGCCAGCAGCCAAGAGCTCCGGGGGGGGTCCTACAATGAGCAGTTCTTC.